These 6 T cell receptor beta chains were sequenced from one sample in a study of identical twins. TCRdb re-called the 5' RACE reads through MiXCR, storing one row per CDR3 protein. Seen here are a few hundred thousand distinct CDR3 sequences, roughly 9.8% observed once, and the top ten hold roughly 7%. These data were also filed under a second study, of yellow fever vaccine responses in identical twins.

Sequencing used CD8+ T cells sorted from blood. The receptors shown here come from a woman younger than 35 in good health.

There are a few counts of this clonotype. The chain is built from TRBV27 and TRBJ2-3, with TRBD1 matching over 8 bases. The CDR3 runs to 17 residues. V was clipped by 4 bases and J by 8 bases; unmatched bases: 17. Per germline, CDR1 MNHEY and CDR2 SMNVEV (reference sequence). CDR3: CASSYRTGPKEGITQYF. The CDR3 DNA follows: TGTGCCAGCAGTTACCGGACAGGGCCCAAAGAGGGGATTACGCAGTATTTT.

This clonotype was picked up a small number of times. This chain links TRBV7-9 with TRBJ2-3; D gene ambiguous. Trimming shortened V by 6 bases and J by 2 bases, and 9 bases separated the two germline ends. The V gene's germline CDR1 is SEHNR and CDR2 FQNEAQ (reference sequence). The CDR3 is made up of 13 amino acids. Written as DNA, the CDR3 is TGTGCCAGCAGGTGGGGATCCACAGATACGCAGTATTTT. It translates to CASRWGSTDTQYF. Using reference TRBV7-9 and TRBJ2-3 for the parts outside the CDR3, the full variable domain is DTGVSQNPRHKITKRGQNVTFRCDPISEHNRLYWYRQTLGQGPEFLTYFQNEAQLEKSRLLSDRFSAERPKGSFSTLEIQRTEQGDSAMYLCASRWGSTDTQYFGPGTRLTVL.

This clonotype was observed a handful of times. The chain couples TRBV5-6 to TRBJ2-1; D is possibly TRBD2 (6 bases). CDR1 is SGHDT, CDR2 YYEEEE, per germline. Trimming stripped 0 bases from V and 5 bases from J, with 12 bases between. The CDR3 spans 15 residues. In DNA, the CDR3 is TGTGCCAGCAGCTTGGAGGAGGGCCTTAACAATGAGCAGTTCTTC. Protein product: CASSLEEGLNNEQFF.

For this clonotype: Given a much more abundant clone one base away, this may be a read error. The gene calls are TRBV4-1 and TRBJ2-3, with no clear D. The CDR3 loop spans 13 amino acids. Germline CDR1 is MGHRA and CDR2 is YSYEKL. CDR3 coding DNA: TGCGCCAGCTGCCAAACTACCACAGATACGCAGTATTTT. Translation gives CASCQTTTDTQYF.

CDR3 in amino acids: CSARDFKREGHEQFF. CDR3 in DNA: TGCAGTGCTAGAGATTTTAAGCGGGAGGGTCATGAGCAGTTCTTC. The rearrangement joins TRBV20-1 to TRBJ2-1; 10 bases match TRBD2. Germline trimming cut 0 bases from V and 8 bases from J; bases unmatched to any gene: 7. Germline V gene data show CDR1 as DFQATT and CDR2 as SNEGSKA (reference sequence). The CDR3 loop spans 15 amino acids.

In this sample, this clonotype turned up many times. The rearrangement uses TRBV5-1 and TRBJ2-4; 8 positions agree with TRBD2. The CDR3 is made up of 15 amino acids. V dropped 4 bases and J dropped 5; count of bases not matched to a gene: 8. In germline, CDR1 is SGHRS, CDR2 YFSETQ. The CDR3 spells CASSLTVGGENIQYF. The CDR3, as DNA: TGCGCCAGCAGCCTGACAGTCGGGGGGGAAAACATTCAGTACTTC.